These 21 T cell receptor beta chains came from one sample sequenced in a study of shared clonotypes between healthy human individuals. Sequencing used immunoSEQ multiplex PCR; TCRdb keeps in-frame clones, though not all of them. This table holds some 2,000,000 clones, about 94% found once. Sequences were obtained from naive CD4+ T cells sorted from blood. Subset denoted: CD45RA+ positively selected. These receptors were collected from a young man in good health.

V is TRBV10-3 and J is TRBJ2-1; D uncertain. From germline, CDR1 is ENHRY and CDR2 SYGVKD. V was trimmed by 4 bases and J by 2 bases, leaving 3 bases between them. The CDR3 has 12 amino acids. CDR3 coding DNA: TGTGCCATCAGTGCCCCCTACAATGAGCAGTTCTTC. Protein: CAISAPYNEQFF.

The rearrangement joins TRBV7-9 to TRBJ1-1; 7 bases agree with TRBD1. Trimming took 5 bases from V and 1 from J; bases not matched to a gene: 4. The germline V gene has CDR1 SEHNR and CDR2 FQNEAQ (reference sequence). This CDR3 is built from 14 residues. The CDR3 coding sequence is TGTGCCAGCAGCACACAGGGGACGAACACTGAAGCTTTCTTT. This translates into CASSTQGTNTEAFF.

CDR3 bases: TGTGCCAGTACCCCAACCGGGACCTTTGGGAAACTGTTTTTT. Translation gives CASTPTGTFGKLFF. This chain joins TRBV19 and TRBJ1-4; possibly TRBD1 for D (5 bases). The CDR3 has 14 residues. Per the germline V gene, CDR1 is LNHDA and CDR2 is SQIVND (reference sequence). The V end lost 7 bases, the J end lost 11 bases, and 20 bases lay between the germline ends.

This clone was counted only a few times. The sample contains more than one DNA sequence encoding this CDR3. The chain employs TRBV9 and TRBJ2-3; 9 nucleotides match TRBD2. The V gene end was trimmed by 3 bases and the J gene end by 0 bases; junction bases not matched to a gene: 2. Per germline, CDR1 SGDLS and CDR2 YYNGEE. The CDR3 sequence is 15 residues long. CDR3 DNA sequence: TGTGCCAGCAGCGCTAGCGGGGTTAGCACAGATACGCAGTATTTT. Encoded protein: CASSASGVSTDTQYF.

On this clone itself: The same CDR3 also results from other DNA sequences found in this sample. The chain is built from TRBV7-2 and TRBJ2-7; D gene ambiguous. The V gene's germline CDR1 is SGHTA and CDR2 FQGNSA. The CDR3 loop spans 12 amino acids. V lost 1 base and J lost 3, with 4 bases in between. As DNA, the CDR3 is TGTGCCAGCAGCTTAGGGTTCTACGAGCAGTACTTC. Translation gives CASSLGFYEQYF.

This clone was seen a handful of times. This chain links TRBV10-1 with TRBJ2-2; D gene unclear. Germline CDR1 is WNHNN and CDR2 is SYGVQD (reference sequence). The CDR3 spans 13 residues. Trimming cost V 6 bases and J 4 bases, with 9 bases left between them. CDR3 loop: CASREGPTGELFF. The CDR3 DNA is TGCGCCAGCAGGGAAGGGCCCACCGGGGAGCTGTTTTTT.

Of note for this clone: This CDR3 is also generated by other DNA sequences in the sample. The chain recombines TRBV7-9 with TRBJ2-1, with D possibly TRBD1 on 5 matching bases. Germline-derived CDR1 and CDR2 are SEHNR and FQNEAQ (reference sequence). The CDR3 totals 13 residues. The V end lost 1 base, the J end lost 5 bases, and 6 bases lay between the germline ends. CDR3 residues: CASSLGQNNEQFF. Written as DNA, the CDR3 is TGTGCCAGCAGCTTAGGACAGAACAATGAGCAGTTCTTC.

The chain joins TRBV19 to TRBJ1-2; maybe TRBD1 (6 bases). With 7 bases removed from V and 9 bases from J, the gap between germline ends came to 18 bases. The CDR3 runs 13 residues. The germline V gene encodes CDR1 LNHDA and CDR2 SQIVND (reference sequence). The CDR3 coding sequence is TGTGCCAGTAAAAACCGGGACATGAGTCGCTACACCTTC. Protein product: CASKNRDMSRYTF.

The rearrangement links TRBV9 to TRBJ2-7; 9 bases are shared with TRBD1. After removal of 4 bases from V and 4 bases from J, the junction contained 6 bases not matched to a gene. Germline CDR1 SGDLS, CDR2 YYNGEE. CDR3 size: 14 residues. The CDR3 bases are TGTGCCAGCAGCCCTCGGGACAGGGAATACGAGCAGTACTTC. Translation: CASSPRDREYEQYF.

The chain has TRBV28 and TRBJ2-3; no clear D. V gave up 7 bases and J gave up 0 bases, with 23 bases separating them. Germline CDR1 reads MDHEN; CDR2 reads SYDVKM. The CDR3 is 18 residues long. DNA for the CDR3: TGTGCCAGCAACCCCCGCGGTGGTAGGGATCGAAGCACAGATACGCAGTATTTT. This gives the protein CASNPRGGRDRSTDTQYF.

The chain has TRBV7-2 and TRBJ2-3; TRBD2 matches at 7 bases. This CDR3 region has 16 residues. Germline assignment: CDR1 SGHTA and CDR2 FQGNSA. The J segment lost 7 bases and the V segment lost 1 base, leaving 11 bases of the junction unmatched. CDR3 bases: TGTGCCAGCAGCTTAGGGTGGGAGGGCCGAAAAAATACGCAGTATTTT. Its translation is CASSLGWEGRKNTQYF.

The CDR3 loop reads CASSPRWDSTTYEQYF. The CDR3 coding sequence is TGTGCCAGCTCACCACGTTGGGACAGCACCACCTACGAGCAGTACTTC. The chain joins TRBV18 to TRBJ2-7; 7 bases are shared with TRBD1. With 1 base clipped from V and 2 bases from J, the junction kept 8 bases outside the gene matches. CDR3 length equals 16 residues. Looked up from germline, CDR1 is KGHSH and CDR2 is LQKENI.

The rearrangement joins TRBV27 to TRBJ1-1; 9 bases are a match to TRBD1. With V trimmed by 6 bases and J by 1 base, 6 bases remained unmatched. The CDR3 contains 15 residues. Germline V lookup: CDR1 MNHEY, CDR2 SMNVEV (reference sequence). The CDR3 is CASRIQGAGNTEAFF. CDR3 sequence (DNA): TGTGCCAGCAGAATACAGGGGGCTGGGAACACTGAAGCTTTCTTT.

In the case of this clone: Other DNA sequences in the sample encode the same CDR3. V usage is TRBV5-1 and J usage is TRBJ2-7, with 7 bases aligning to TRBD1. In germline, CDR1 is SGHRS, CDR2 YFSETQ. CDR3 size: 14 residues. J was trimmed by 2 bases and V by 3 bases; bases with no gene match: 5. In DNA, the CDR3 is TGCGCCAGCAGCTCAAGACAGGGACCCTACGAGCAGTACTTC. Its protein is CASSSRQGPYEQYF.

This chain links TRBV19 with TRBJ1-1; TRBD1 matches 9 bases. The V and J ends lost 5 bases and 5 bases, in that order; junction bases with no gene match: 3. The CDR3 extends over 13 amino acids. CDR1 and CDR2 (germline): LNHDA, SQIVND (reference sequence). CDR3 in amino acids: CASSGQGWTEAFF. The CDR3, as DNA: TGTGCCAGTAGTGGACAGGGGTGGACTGAAGCTTTCTTT.

This chain links TRBV6-5 with TRBJ2-7; D is perhaps TRBD1 or TRBD2 (5 bases each). Germline V gives CDR1 MNHEY, CDR2 SVGAGI. Between the trimmed V and J ends, which lost 0 bases and 5 bases, there was a span of 11 bases. CDR3 length equals 14 residues. The CDR3 DNA reads as TGTGCCAGCAGTTACTCTGCAGGGAGCAACGAGCAGTACTTC. Protein product: CASSYSAGSNEQYF.

This chain joins TRBV29-1 and TRBJ2-1, with D unclear. The CDR3 consists of 14 residues. V lost 1 base to trimming and J lost 1 base, with 8 bases between them. Germline lookup yields CDR1 SQVTM and CDR2 ANQGSEA. CDR3 region: CSVEVVSSYNEQFF. The CDR3 DNA reads as TGCAGCGTTGAAGTGGTCTCGTCCTACAATGAGCAGTTCTTC.

V gene TRBV27 combines with J gene TRBJ2-7; a weak D match, TRBD2 (6 bases). Germline lookup yields CDR1 MNHEY and CDR2 SMNVEV (reference sequence). This CDR3 region has 15 residues. V dropped 5 bases and J dropped 7 bases, with 21 bases sitting between them. CDR3 amino acids: CASSRRRVGTWEQYF. CDR3 bases: TGTGCCAGCAGTCGCCGGAGGGTTGGGACGTGGGAGCAGTACTTC.

The chain is built from TRBV2 and TRBJ2-7, with 10 bases fitting TRBD2. This CDR3 has 17 amino acids. Germline loops: CDR1 SNHLY, CDR2 FYNNEI. Trimming cost V 1 base and J 0 bases; bases outside gene matches: 6. CDR3 in DNA: TGTGCCAGCAGTGAAGGCGGGCTAGCGGGAGCCTCCTACGAGCAGTACTTC. Translation: CASSEGGLAGASYEQYF.

The chain recombines TRBV5-5 with TRBJ1-6; D is unclear. V was cut by 0 bases and J by 6 bases, with 10 bases left in between. This CDR3 region has 15 residues. Germline values: CDR1 SGHKS, CDR2 YYEKEE (reference sequence). CDR3 DNA sequence: TGTGCCAGCAGCTTGGTGGGCCAGTTTAATTCACCCCTCCACTTT. Protein sequence: CASSLVGQFNSPLHF.

Worth noting for this clone: Distinct nucleotide sequences in the sample also encode this CDR3. This rearrangement joins TRBV20-1 to TRBJ2-2, with D unresolved. Germline lookup yields CDR1 DFQATT and CDR2 SNEGSKA (reference sequence). The CDR3 consists of 11 residues. The V gene lost 1 base and the J gene lost 6 bases, with 3 bases spanning the gap. The CDR3 sequence is CSARVSGELFF. CDR3 nucleotides: TGCAGTGCTAGAGTTTCCGGGGAGCTGTTTTTT.